Here is one T cell receptor (beta chain) with its context. Its antigen remains unidentified. Other DNA sequences in this specimen translate into the identical CDR3. This entry belongs to a study of OX40 agonist ivuxolimab in advanced cancers. Study-wide context: Partial responses occurred in Three dose-escalation patients, one with hepatocellular carcinoma and two with cutaneous melanoma. Findings of the study overall: Not determined was the antigen specificity of the expanded peripheral T cells. Clonal expansion in partial responders at 0.1-3.0 mg/kg ranked among the lowest. CD4+ and CD8+ T cells in blood underwent clonal expansion by week 6 at 0.1 to 3.0 mg/kg.

Generated by immunoSEQ multiplex PCR, the TCRdb table keeps only in-frame clones and is missing some. The sample consists of 75,000 to 95,000 clones, approximately 87% of them appearing once. The sequence was collected from an adult with an advanced solid tumor such as melanoma, head and neck, liver or kidney cancer. The sequenced sample was CD4+ or CD8+ T cells sorted from blood, obtained in a trial of the OX40 agonist ivuxolimab.

Here the CDR3 reads CASSVGPQETQYF. Here the CDR3 DNA reads TGTGCCAGCAGCGTAGGGCCCCAAGAGACCCAGTACTTC. The chain joins TRBV9 to TRBJ2-5; D call uncertain. There are 13 residues in the CDR3. The germline V and J ends were trimmed by 0 bases and 1 base, with 4 bases remaining between them. Germline V gives CDR1 SGDLS, CDR2 YYNGEE.